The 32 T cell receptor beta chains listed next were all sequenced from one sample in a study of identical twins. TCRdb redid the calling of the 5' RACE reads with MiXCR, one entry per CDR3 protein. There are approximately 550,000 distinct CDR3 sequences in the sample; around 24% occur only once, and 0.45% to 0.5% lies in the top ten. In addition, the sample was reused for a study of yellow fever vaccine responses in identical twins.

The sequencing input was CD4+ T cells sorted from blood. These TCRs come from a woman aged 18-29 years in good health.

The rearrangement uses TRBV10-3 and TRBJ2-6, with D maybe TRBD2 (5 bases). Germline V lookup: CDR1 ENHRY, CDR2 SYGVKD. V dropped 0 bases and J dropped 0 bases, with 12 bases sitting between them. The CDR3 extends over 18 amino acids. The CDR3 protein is CAISESGLAPSGANVLTF. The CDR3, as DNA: TGTGCCATCAGTGAGTCTGGACTTGCCCCCTCTGGGGCCAACGTCCTGACTTTC.

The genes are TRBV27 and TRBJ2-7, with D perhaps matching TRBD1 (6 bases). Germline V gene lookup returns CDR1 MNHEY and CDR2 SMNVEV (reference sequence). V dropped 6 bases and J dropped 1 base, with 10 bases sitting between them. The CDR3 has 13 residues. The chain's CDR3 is CASRQQGSYEQYV. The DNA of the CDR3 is TGTGCCAGCAGACAACAGGGATCCTACGAGCAGTACGTC.

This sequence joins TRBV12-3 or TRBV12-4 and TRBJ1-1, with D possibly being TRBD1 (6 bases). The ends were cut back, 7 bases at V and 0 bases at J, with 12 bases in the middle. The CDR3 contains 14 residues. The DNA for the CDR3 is TGTGCCAGCACCATCGGACAGTTGAACACTGAAGCTTTCTTT. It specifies CASTIGQLNTEAFF.

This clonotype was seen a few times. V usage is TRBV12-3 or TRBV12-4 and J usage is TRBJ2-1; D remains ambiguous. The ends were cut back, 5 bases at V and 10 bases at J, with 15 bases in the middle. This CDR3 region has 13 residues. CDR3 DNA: TGTGCCAGCAGTGCAAACTCGGTCGGCGAGCAGTTCTTC. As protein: CASSANSVGEQFF.

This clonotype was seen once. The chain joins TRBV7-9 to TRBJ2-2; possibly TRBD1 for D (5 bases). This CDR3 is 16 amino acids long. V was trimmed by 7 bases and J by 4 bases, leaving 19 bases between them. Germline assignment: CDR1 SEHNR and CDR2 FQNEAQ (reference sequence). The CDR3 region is CASTPIAGARTGELFF. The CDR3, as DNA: TGTGCCAGCACCCCCATAGCTGGGGCCCGCACCGGGGAGCTGTTTTTT. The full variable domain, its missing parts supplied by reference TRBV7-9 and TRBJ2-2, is DTGVSQNPRHKITKRGQNVTFRCDPISEHNRLYWYRQTLGQGPEFLTYFQNEAQLEKSRLLSDRFSAERPKGSFSTLEIQRTEQGDSAMYLCASTPIAGARTGELFFGEGSRLTVL.

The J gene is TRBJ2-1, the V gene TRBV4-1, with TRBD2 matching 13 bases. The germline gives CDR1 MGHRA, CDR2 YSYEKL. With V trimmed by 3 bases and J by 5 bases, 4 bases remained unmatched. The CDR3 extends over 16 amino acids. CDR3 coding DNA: TGCGCCAGCAGCCAGCCGGGACTAGCGGGAAACAATGAGCAGTTCTTC. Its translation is CASSQPGLAGNNEQFF.

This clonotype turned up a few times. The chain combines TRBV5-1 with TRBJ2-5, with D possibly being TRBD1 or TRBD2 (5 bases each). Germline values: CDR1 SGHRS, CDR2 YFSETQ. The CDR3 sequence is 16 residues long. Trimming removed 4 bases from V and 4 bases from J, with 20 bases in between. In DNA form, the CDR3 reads TGCGCCAGCAGCCCTGAGAGGGGATGGGGGTCAGAGACCCAGTACTTC. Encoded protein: CASSPERGWGSETQYF.

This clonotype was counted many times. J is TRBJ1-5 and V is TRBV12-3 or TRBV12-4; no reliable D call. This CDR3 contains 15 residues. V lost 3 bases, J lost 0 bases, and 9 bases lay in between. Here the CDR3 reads CASSFLGYSNQPQHF. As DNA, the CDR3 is TGTGCCAGCAGTTTTTTGGGATATAGCAATCAGCCCCAGCATTTT.

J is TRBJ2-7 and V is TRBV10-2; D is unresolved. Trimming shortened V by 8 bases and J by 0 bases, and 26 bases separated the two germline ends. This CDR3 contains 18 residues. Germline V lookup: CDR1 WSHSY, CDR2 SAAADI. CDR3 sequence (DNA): TGCGCCAGCTTAGAAAGGCAAGCTCTTAACAACAACTCCTACGAGCAGTACTTC. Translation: CASLERQALNNNSYEQYF.

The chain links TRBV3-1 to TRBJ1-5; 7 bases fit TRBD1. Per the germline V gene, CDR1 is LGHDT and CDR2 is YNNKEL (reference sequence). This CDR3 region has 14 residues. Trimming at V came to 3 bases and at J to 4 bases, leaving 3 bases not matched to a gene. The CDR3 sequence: CASSHGRGNQPQHF. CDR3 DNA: TGTGCCAGCAGCCATGGCAGGGGGAATCAGCCCCAGCATTTT.

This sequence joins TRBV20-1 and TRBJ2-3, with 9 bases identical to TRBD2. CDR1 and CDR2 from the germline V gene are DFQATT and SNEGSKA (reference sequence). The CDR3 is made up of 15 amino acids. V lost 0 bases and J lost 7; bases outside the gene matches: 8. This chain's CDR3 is CSARDSGGSFNTQYF. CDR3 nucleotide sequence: TGCAGTGCTAGAGATAGCGGGGGATCTTTCAATACGCAGTATTTT.

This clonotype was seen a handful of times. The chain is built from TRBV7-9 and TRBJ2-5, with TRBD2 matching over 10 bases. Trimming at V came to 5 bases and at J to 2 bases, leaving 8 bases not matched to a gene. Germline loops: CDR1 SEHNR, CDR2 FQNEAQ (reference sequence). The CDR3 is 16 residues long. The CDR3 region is CASSTDSSGSQETQYF. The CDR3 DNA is TGTGCCAGCAGCACCGACTCTAGCGGGAGTCAAGAGACCCAGTACTTC.

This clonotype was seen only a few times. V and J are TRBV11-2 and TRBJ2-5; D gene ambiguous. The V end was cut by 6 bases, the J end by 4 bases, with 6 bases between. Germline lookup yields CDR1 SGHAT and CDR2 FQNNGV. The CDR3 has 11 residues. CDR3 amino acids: CASRIRETQYF. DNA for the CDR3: TGTGCCAGCAGGATCCGAGAGACCCAGTACTTC.

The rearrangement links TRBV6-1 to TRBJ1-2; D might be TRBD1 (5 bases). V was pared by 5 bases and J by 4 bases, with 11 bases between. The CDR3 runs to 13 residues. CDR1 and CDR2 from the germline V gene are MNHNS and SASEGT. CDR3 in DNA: TGTGCCAGCAGTCCGGACATGGGCTATGGCTACACCTTC. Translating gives CASSPDMGYGYTF.

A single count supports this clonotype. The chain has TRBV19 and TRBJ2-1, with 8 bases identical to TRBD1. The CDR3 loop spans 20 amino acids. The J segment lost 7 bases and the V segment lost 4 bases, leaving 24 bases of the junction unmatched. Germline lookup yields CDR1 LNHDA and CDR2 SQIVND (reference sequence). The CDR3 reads CASSTKTGTGGRIRRNEQFF. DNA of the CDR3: TGTGCCAGTAGTACCAAGACCGGGACAGGCGGCAGGATTAGACGTAATGAGCAGTTCTTC.

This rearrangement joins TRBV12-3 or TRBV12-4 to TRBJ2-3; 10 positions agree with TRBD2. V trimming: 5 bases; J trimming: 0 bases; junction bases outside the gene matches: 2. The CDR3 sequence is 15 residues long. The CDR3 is CASSKTSGSTDTQYF. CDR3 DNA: TGTGCCAGCAGTAAGACTAGCGGGAGCACAGATACGCAGTATTTT.

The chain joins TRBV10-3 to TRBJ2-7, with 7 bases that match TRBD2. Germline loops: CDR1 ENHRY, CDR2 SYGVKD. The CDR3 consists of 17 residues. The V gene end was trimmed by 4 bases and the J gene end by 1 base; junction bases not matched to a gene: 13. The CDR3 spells CAISVTPLAAYSYEQYF. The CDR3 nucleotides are TGTGCCATCAGTGTGACACCGCTAGCGGCATATTCCTACGAGCAGTACTTC.

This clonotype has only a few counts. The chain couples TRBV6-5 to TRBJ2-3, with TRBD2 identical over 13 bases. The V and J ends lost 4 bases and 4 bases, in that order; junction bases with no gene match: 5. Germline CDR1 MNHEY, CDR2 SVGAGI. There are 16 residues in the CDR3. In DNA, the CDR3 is TGTGCCAGCAGTTCTCGACTAGCGGGAGGTCCAGATACGCAGTATTTT. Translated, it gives CASSSRLAGGPDTQYF.

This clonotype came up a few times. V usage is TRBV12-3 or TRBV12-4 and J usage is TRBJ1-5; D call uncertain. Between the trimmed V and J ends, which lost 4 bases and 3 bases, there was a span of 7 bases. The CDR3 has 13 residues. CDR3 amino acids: CASSSRDNQPQHF. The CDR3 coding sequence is TGTGCCAGCAGTTCCCGGGACAATCAGCCCCAGCATTTT.

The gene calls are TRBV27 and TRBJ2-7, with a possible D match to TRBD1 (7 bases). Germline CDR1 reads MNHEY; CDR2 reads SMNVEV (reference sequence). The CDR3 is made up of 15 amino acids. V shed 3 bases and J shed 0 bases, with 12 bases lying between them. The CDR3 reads CASSFQGGGSYEQYF. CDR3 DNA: TGTGCCAGCAGTTTTCAGGGGGGTGGCTCCTACGAGCAGTACTTC.

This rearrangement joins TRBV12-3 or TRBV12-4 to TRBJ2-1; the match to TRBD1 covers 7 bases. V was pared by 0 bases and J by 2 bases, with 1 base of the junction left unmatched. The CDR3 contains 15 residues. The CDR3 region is CASSLATGPYNEQFF. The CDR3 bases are TGTGCCAGCAGTTTAGCGACAGGGCCCTACAATGAGCAGTTCTTC.

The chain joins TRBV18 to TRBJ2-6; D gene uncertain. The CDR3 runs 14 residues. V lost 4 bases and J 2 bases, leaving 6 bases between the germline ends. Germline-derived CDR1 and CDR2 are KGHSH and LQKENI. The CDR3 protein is CASSLTPGANVLTF. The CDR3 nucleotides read TGTGCCAGCTCACTAACCCCTGGGGCCAACGTCCTGACTTTC.

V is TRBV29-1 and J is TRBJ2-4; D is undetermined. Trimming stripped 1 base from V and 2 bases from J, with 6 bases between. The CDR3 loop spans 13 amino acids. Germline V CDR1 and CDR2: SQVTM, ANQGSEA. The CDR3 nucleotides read TGCAGCGTTGAAGCGCCCTCCAAAAACATTCAGTACTTC. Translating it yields CSVEAPSKNIQYF.

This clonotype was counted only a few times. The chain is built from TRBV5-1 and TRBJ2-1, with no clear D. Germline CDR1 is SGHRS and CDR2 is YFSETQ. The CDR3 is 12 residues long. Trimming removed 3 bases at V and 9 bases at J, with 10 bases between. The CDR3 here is CASSSPGSEQFF. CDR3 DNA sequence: TGCGCCAGCAGCTCTCCCGGAAGTGAGCAGTTCTTC.

CDR3 sequence (DNA): TGCGCCAGCACCCAAACAGGGGGTGGTTATGGCTACACCTTC. Translated: CASTQTGGGYGYTF. The chain uses TRBV5-1 and TRBJ1-2; 8 bases agree with TRBD1. Trimming took 6 bases from V and 5 from J; bases not matched to a gene: 9. CDR3 length equals 14 residues. Germline lookup yields CDR1 SGHRS and CDR2 YFSETQ.

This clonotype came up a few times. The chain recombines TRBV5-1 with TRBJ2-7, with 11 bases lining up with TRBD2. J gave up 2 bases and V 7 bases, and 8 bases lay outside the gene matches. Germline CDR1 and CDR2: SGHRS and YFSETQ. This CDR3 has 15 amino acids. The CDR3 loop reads CASSRTSGGTYEQYV. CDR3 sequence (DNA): TGCGCCAGCTCTCGAACTAGCGGGGGAACCTACGAGCAGTACGTC.

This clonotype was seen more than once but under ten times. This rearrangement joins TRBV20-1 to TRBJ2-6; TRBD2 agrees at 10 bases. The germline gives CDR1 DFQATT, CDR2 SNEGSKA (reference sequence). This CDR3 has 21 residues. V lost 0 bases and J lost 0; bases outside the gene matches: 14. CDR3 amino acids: CSARDLFGPSGGSSGANVLTF. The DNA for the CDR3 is TGCAGTGCTAGAGATTTATTTGGGCCTAGCGGGGGAAGCTCTGGGGCCAACGTCCTGACTTTC.

The CDR3: CAISVRSAGVGKDTQYF. The CDR3 DNA reads TGTGCCATCAGCGTTAGGTCGGCGGGAGTGGGGAAAGATACGCAGTATTTT. The rearrangement links TRBV10-3 to TRBJ2-3; TRBD2 matches at 7 bases. This CDR3 comprises 17 residues. Trimming took 6 bases from V and 5 from J; bases not matched to a gene: 17. CDR1 ENHRY and CDR2 SYGVKD come from the germline V gene.

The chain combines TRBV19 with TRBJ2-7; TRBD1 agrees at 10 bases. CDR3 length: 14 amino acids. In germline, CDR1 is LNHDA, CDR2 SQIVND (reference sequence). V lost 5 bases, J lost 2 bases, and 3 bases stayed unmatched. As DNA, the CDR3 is TGTGCCAGTAGTCATGGGACAGGGGCCTACGAGCAGTACTTC. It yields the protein CASSHGTGAYEQYF. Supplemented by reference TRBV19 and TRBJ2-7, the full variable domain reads DGGITQSPKYLFRKEGQNVTLSCEQNLNHDAMYWYRQDPGQGLRLIYYSQIVNDFQKGDIAEGYSVSREKKESFPLTVTSAQKNPTAFYLCASSHGTGAYEQYFGPGTRLTVT.

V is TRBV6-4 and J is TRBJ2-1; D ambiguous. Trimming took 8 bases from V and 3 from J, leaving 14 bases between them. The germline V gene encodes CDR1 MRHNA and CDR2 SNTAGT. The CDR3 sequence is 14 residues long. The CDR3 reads CASSDHPGYNEQFF. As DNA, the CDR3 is TGTGCCAGCTCAGACCACCCGGGCTACAATGAGCAGTTCTTC.

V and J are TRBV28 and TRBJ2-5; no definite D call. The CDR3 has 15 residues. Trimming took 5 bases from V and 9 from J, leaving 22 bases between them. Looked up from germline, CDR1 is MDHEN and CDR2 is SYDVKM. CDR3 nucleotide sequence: TGTGCCAGCAGTCTTCGCCACTCATGGGAAAGACCCCAGTACTTC. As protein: CASSLRHSWERPQYF. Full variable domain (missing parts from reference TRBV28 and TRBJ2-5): DVKVTQSSRYLVKRTGEKVFLECVQDMDHENMFWYRQDPGLGLRLIYFSYDVKMKEKGDIPEGYSVSREKKERFSLILESASTNQTSMYLCASSLRHSWERPQYFGPGTRLLVL.

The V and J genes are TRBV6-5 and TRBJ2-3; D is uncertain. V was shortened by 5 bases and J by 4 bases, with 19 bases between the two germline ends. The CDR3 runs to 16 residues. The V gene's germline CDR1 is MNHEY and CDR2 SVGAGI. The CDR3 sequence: CASSNQLDLLADTQYF. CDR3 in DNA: TGTGCCAGCAGTAACCAGCTAGACCTCTTGGCAGATACGCAGTATTTT.